This note documents a single TCR beta chain sequence. The sample belongs to a study of T cell responses to AZD1222 COVID-19 vaccine. Generated by immunoSEQ multiplex PCR, the TCRdb table keeps only in-frame clones and is missing some. In the table there are roughly 180,000 clones, roughly 92% of which are singletons. Trimming took 6 bases from V and 4 from J, leaving 19 bases between them. The CDR3 covers 15 residues. Germline values: CDR1 MNHEY, CDR2 SMNVEV (reference sequence). Sample: peripheral blood, taken 28 days after the second AZD1222 dose. The chain joins TRBV27 to TRBJ2-7, with D perhaps assigned TRBD1 or TRBD2 (6 bases each). The TCR was taken from an adult who received the AZD1222 COVID-19 vaccine. In DNA, the CDR3 is TGTGCCAGCAGACGGGTGGGGGGCCCCATATACGAGCAGTACTTC. The encoded protein is CASRRVGGPIYEQYF.